The rows below give T cell receptor beta chains drawn from one sample of a study of CD4+ T cells in melanoma. Libraries were prepared by immunoSEQ multiplex PCR; TCRdb keeps only in-frame clonotypes and omits some of them. The table records more than 90,000 clones, around 93% of them present only once. The sequencing input was peripheral blood. Receptors originate from a human donor with melanoma. Each CDR3 is given with its conserved first and last residue. Each record gives: J gene, clone size, V gene, D gene, CDR3 DNA, CDR3 protein. A D gene is named only where the DNA matches it firmly. Clone size is shown for a subset of rows, as once, few, many or a class of expanded clone.

>TRBJ1-5|few|TRBV10-3|NA
TGTGCCATCAGTGACAGCAATCAGCCCCAGCATTTT
CAISDSNQPQHF
>TRBJ1-1|NA|TRBV11-3|NA
TGTGCCAGCAGCTCAAGGGGCATGAACACTGAAGCTTTCTTT
CASSSRGMNTEAFF
>TRBJ2-7|NA|TRBV6-1|NA
TGTGCCAGCATGACCGCTTCGGACGAGCAGTACTTC
CASMTASDEQYF
>TRBJ2-1|NA|TRBV7-8|NA
TGTGCCAGCAGCTCAAATACAGGGAAATCTCACAATGAGCAGTTCTTC
CASSSNTGKSHNEQFF
>TRBJ2-1|NA|TRBV6-5|NA
TGTGCCAGCACCCCTGGGACGGGTTTGTACAATGAGCAGTTCTTC
CASTPGTGLYNEQFF
>TRBJ2-5|NA|TRBV5-1|TRBD1
TGCGCCAGCAGCTTGTCAGGGGGTGTGGAGACCCAGTACTTC
CASSLSGGVETQYF
>TRBJ2-7|NA|TRBV9|NA
TGTGCCAGCAGCGCGACTGGCGGGCGCTCCTACGAGCAGTACTTC
CASSATGGRSYEQYF
>TRBJ2-5|NA|TRBV7-2|TRBD2
TGTGCCAGCAGCTTAGGGGGACTAGCGGGAAAGGCCCAGTACTTC
CASSLGGLAGKAQYF
>TRBJ2-2|NA|TRBV5-3|NA
TGTGCCAGAAGCTTGGCACAGGGTAAGGGCGGGGAGCTGTTTTTT
CARSLAQGKGGELFF
>TRBJ2-1|NA|TRBV6-1|NA
TGTGCCAGCAGTGAAGTGTCGGGGGTGGGGGAGTTCTTC
CASSEVSGVGEFF
>TRBJ2-7|NA|TRBV5-4|TRBD1
TGTGCCAGCAGCCCACCGGGACAGGGGGGCGAGCAGTACTTC
CASSPPGQGGEQYF
>TRBJ1-1|NA|TRBV10-3|NA
TGTGCCATCAGTGAATGGGTAGGAACTGAAGCTTTCTTT
CAISEWVGTEAFF
>TRBJ2-2|NA|TRBV5-1|NA
TGCGCCAGCGGGAGTGGACCCAACACCGGGGAGCTGTTTTTT
CASGSGPNTGELFF
>TRBJ2-5|NA|TRBV10-3|NA
TGTGCCATCTCTGGGTTTCAGGAGGGGGAGACCCAGTACTTC
CAISGFQEGETQYF
>TRBJ2-7|NA|TRBV19|NA
TGTGCCAGTAGTAGATCGCCCGGAGGCCAAACCTACGAGCAGTACTTC
CASSRSPGGQTYEQYF
>TRBJ1-5|NA|TRBV7-3|TRBD1
TGTGCCAGCAGCCGCCAAACAGGGGAGGGTCAGCCCCAGCATTTT
CASSRQTGEGQPQHF
>TRBJ2-6|once|TRBV19|TRBD2
TGTGCCAGTAGTATAGTTGGCGGGAGCTCTGGGGCCAACGTCCTGACTTTC
CASSIVGGSSGANVLTF
>TRBJ2-6|NA|TRBV15|NA
TGTGCCACCAGCAGTAGGTTGAGTACTGGGGCCAACGTCCTGACTTTC
CATSSRLSTGANVLTF
>TRBJ2-1|NA|TRBV4-3|TRBD1
TGCGCCAGCAGCCAAGTGACAGGGGGGACCTACAATGAGCAGTTCTTC
CASSQVTGGTYNEQFF
>TRBJ2-3|NA|TRBV30|NA
TGTGCCTGGTCGGGCTTTACTAGCACAGATACGCAGTATTTT
CAWSGFTSTDTQYF
>TRBJ2-3|NA|TRBV7-2|TRBD2
TGTGCCAGCAGCTTATCCGGGGGGGCGATAGATACGCAGTATTTT
CASSLSGGAIDTQYF
>TRBJ2-7|NA|TRBV19|NA
TGTGCCAGTCGAGTCGGGCCCGCCGCAGATAAGCAGTACTTC
CASRVGPAADKQYF
>TRBJ2-2|NA|TRBV11-3|NA
TGTGCCAGCACCAGCGGTAGTGCGGCCGGGGAGCTGTTTTTT
CASTSGSAAGELFF
>TRBJ2-2|NA|TRBV7-9|TRBD1
TGTGCCAGCCTAGACAGGGCCGGGGAGCTGTTTTTT
CASLDRAGELFF
>TRBJ2-7|NA|TRBV19|TRBD1
TGTGCCAGCCGCCCGGGGGACAGGGGGAATTATGGTGTGCAGTACTTC
CASRPGDRGNYGVQYF
>TRBJ1-5|NA|TRBV28|NA
TGTGCCAGCAGTTTCGGTGGGGGGGCCAGTCAGCCCCAGCATTTT
CASSFGGGASQPQHF
>TRBJ2-2|NA|TRBV30|TRBD2
TGTGCCTGGGGAGGGACTAGAGAACCCGGGGAGCTGTTTTTT
CAWGGTREPGELFF
>TRBJ2-1|NA|TRBV5-1|TRBD1
TGCGCCAGCAGCCTGAGCCGGGACAGGGTCTACAATGAGCAGTTCTTC
CASSLSRDRVYNEQFF
>TRBJ2-5|NA|TRBV2|NA
TGTGCCAGCACGCGGGGGCGGGAGACCCAGTACTTC
CASTRGRETQYF
>TRBJ2-3|NA|TRBV27|NA
TGTGCCAGCAGTTTATCATGGGGTTCCGGCACAGATACGCAGTATTTT
CASSLSWGSGTDTQYF
>TRBJ2-6|once|TRBV7-3|NA
TGTGCCACCCAGGGCTCTGGGGCCAACGTCCTGACTTTC
CATQGSGANVLTF
>TRBJ1-2|NA|TRBV6-6|NA
TGTGCCAGCAGTAAGCAGGGGCGGGATGGTGGCTACACCTTC
CASSKQGRDGGYTF
>TRBJ2-7|NA|TRBV4-3|NA
TGCGCCAGCAGCCAAGATTACAACGGTGCTAGGGCCTACGAGCAGTACTTC
CASSQDYNGARAYEQYF
>TRBJ2-7|NA|TRBV19|NA
TGTGCCAGTAGTTCAGGCCCAACTTACGAGCAGTACTTC
CASSSGPTYEQYF
>TRBJ2-7|NA|TRBV15|NA
TGTGCCACCAGCAGAGATCTACGGGAGCTGAACGAGCAGTACTTC
CATSRDLRELNEQYF
>TRBJ2-5|NA|TRBV10-3|NA
TGTGCCATCAGTGGTGGAGAGACCCAGTACTTC
CAISGGETQYF
>TRBJ2-2|NA|TRBV4-3|NA
TGCGCCAGCAGCCAACCCGGCCCGCCCGGGGAGCTGTTTTTT
CASSQPGPPGELFF
>TRBJ2-5|NA|TRBV5-1|TRBD2
TGCGCCAGCAGCGACCTCGGGAGCGGGACCCAAGAGACCCAGTACTTC
CASSDLGSGTQETQYF
>TRBJ2-7|NA|TRBV6-6|NA
TGTGCCAGCAGTTACTCTACAGGGATGGGCTACGAGCAGTACTTC
CASSYSTGMGYEQYF
>TRBJ2-2|NA|TRBV4-2|TRBD2
TGTGCCAGCAGCCAAGATAGCCCTAGCGGGGGCACCGGGGAGCTGTTTTTT
CASSQDSPSGGTGELFF
>TRBJ2-7|NA|TRBV9|NA
TGTGCCAGCAGCGTAGGTTCCGGGCACTACGAGCAGTACTTC
CASSVGSGHYEQYF
>TRBJ1-1|NA|TRBV5-1|NA
TGCGCCAGCAGCTTGGTCGGGGGCGGGAGCACTGAAGCTTTCTTT
CASSLVGGGSTEAFF